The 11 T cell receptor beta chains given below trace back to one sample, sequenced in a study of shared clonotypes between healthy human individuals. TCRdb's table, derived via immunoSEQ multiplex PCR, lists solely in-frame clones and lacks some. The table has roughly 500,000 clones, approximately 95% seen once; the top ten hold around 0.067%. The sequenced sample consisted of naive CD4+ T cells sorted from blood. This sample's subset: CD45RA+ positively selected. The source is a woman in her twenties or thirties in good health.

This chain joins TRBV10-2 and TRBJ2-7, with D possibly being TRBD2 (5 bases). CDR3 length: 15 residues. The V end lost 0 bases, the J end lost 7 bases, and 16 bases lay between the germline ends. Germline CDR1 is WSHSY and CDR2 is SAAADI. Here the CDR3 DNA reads TGCGCCAGCAGTGAGTCAAGATGGGGAGCGCGGGAGCAGTACTTC. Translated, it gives CASSESRWGAREQYF.

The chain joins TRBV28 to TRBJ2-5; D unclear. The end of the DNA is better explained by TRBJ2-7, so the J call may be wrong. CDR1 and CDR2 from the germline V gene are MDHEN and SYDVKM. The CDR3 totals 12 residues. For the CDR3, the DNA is TGTGCCAGCAGTTTTTCGGTCTACGAGCAGTACTTC. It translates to CASSFSVYEQYF.

CDR3 residues: CASSLEGVPATGELFF. The CDR3 bases are TGTGCCAGCAGCTTGGAAGGGGTACCCGCAACCGGGGAGCTGTTTTTT. The V call is TRBV5-8, the J call TRBJ2-2, with TRBD1 as a possible D gene (5 bases). Trimming pared 0 bases from V and 5 bases from J, leaving 14 bases between. The CDR3 covers 16 residues. The germline CDR1 and CDR2 sequences are SGHTS and YDEGEE. Full variable domain (outside the CDR3, taken from reference TRBV5-8 and TRBJ2-2): EAGVTQSPTHLIKTRGQQATLRCSPISGHTSVYWYQQALGLGLQFLLWYDEGEERNRGNFPPRFSGRQFPNYSSELNVNALELEDSALYLCASSLEGVPATGELFFGEGSRLTVL.

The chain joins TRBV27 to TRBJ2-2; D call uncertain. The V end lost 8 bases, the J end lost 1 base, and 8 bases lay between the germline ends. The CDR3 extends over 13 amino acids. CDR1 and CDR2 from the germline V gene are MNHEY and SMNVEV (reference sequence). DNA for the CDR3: TGTGCCAGCTCGCCCCTGAACACCGGGGAGCTGTTTTTT. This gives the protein CASSPLNTGELFF.

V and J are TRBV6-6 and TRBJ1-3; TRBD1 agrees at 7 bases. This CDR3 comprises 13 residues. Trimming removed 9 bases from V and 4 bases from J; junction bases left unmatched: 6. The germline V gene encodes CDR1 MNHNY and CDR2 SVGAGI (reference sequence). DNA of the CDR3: TGTGCCAGTCAGACAGGGTCGGGAAACACCATATATTTT. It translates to CASQTGSGNTIYF.

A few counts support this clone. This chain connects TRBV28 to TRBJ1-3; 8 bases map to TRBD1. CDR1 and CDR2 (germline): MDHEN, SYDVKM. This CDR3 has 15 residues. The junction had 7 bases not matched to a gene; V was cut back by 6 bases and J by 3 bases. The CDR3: CASSLLTGVGNTIYF. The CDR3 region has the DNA TGTGCCAGCAGCCTATTGACAGGGGTTGGAAACACCATATATTTT.

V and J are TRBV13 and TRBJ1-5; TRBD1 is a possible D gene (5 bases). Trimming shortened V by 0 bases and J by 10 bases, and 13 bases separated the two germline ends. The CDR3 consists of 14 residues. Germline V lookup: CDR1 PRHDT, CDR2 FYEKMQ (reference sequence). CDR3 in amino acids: CASSLGTRVSPQHF. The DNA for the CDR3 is TGTGCCAGCAGCTTAGGCACCAGGGTCTCACCCCAGCATTTT.

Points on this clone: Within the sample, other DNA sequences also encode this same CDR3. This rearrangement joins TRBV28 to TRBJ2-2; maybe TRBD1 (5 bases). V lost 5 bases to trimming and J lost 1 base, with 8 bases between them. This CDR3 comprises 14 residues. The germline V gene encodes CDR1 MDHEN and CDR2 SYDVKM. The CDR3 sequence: CASSPGQNTGELFF. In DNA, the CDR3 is TGTGCCAGCAGTCCCGGACAGAACACCGGGGAGCTGTTTTTT.

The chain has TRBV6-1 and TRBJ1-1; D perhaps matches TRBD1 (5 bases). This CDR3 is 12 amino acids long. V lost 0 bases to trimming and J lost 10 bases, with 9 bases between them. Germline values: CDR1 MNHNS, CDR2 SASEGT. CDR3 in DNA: TGTGCCAGCAGTGAAGCGGGGGTTCCAGCTTTCTTT. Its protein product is CASSEAGVPAFF.

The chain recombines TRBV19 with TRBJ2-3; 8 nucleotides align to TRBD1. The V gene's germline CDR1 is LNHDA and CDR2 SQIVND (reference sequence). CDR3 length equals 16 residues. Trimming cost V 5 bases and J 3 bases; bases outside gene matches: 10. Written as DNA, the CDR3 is TGTGCCAGTAGTCCGCGGACAGGGTCGAAGACAGATACGCAGTATTTT. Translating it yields CASSPRTGSKTDTQYF.

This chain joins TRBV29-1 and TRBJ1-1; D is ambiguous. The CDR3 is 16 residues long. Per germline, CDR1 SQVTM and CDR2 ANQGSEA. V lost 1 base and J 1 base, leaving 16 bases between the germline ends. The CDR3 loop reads CSVEATRIGQNTEAFF. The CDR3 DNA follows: TGCAGCGTTGAAGCCACCCGTATCGGCCAGAACACTGAAGCTTTCTTT.